This record looks at one T cell receptor (beta chain) sequence and its context. J was trimmed by 6 bases and V by 4 bases; bases with no gene match: 7. Per the germline V gene, CDR1 is MDHEN and CDR2 is SYDVKM. This CDR3 is 15 amino acids long. The data derive from a study of blood T cell repertoires in COVID-19. The repertoire was sequenced with immunoSEQ multiplex PCR; TCRdb's copy has only in-frame clones and lacks some. The sample has over 200,000 clones, approximately 84% seen once. This receptor was obtained from a man in his forties who had recovered from COVID-19. This chain joins TRBV28 and TRBJ2-7; 12 bases are a match to TRBD1. Source material: PBMCs or T cells enriched from blood (not recorded which). CDR3 nucleotide sequence: TGTGCCAGCAGTTCGGGGGGGACAGGGGGCTTCGAGCAGTACTTC. This gives the protein CASSSGGTGGFEQYF.